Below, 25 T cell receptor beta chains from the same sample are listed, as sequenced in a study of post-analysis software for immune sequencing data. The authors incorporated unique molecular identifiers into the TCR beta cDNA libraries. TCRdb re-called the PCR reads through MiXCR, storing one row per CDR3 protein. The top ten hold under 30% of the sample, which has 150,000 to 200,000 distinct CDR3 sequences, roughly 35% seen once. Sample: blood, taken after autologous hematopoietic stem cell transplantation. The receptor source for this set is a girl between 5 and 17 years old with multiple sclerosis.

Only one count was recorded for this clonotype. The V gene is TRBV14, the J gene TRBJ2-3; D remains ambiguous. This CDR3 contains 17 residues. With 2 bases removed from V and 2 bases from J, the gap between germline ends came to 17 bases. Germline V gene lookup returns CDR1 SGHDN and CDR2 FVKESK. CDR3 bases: TGTGCCAGCAGCCAAACCTCCCCACCTAAGGCCACAGATACGCAGTATTTT. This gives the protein CASSQTSPPKATDTQYF.

This CDR3 reads CASSASGTRDEKLFF. Written as DNA, the CDR3 is TGTGCCAGCAGTGCCTCCGGGACCAGGGATGAAAAACTGTTTTTT. The chain has TRBV28 and TRBJ1-4; D is perhaps TRBD1 (5 bases). The CDR3 has 15 amino acids. Germline V gives CDR1 MDHEN, CDR2 SYDVKM. V gave up 5 bases and J gave up 6 bases, with 16 bases separating them. Filled out from reference TRBV28 and TRBJ1-4, the complete variable domain reads DVKVTQSSRYLVKRTGEKVFLECVQDMDHENMFWYRQDPGLGLRLIYFSYDVKMKEKGDIPEGYSVSREKKERFSLILESASTNQTSMYLCASSASGTRDEKLFFGSGTQLSVL.

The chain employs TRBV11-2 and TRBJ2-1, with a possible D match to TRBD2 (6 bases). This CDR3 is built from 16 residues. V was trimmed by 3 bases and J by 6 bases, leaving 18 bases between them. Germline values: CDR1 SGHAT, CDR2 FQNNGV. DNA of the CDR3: TGTGCCAGCAGCTTGCGGCGGGACTCGGCCTTCAATGAGCAGTTCTTC. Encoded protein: CASSLRRDSAFNEQFF.

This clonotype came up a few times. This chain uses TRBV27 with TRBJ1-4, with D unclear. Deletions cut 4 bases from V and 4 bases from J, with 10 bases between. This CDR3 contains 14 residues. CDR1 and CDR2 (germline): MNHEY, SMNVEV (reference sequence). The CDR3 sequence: CASSYNAGNEKLFF. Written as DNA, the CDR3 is TGTGCCAGCAGTTATAATGCGGGTAATGAAAAACTGTTTTTT.

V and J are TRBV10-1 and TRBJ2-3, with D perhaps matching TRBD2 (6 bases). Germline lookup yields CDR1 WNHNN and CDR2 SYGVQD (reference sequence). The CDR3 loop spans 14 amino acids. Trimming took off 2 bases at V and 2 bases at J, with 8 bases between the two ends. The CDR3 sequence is CASSEAGTTDTQYF. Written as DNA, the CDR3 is TGCGCCAGCAGTGAGGCGGGAACCACAGATACGCAGTATTTT.

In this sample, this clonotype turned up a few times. The CDR3 DNA reads TGTGCCAGCAAAGGACAGGGCATGGCGGGGCACTCCTACAATGAGCAGTTCTTC. It codes for CASKGQGMAGHSYNEQFF. This rearrangement joins TRBV7-9 to TRBJ2-1; TRBD1 agrees at 8 bases. Germline V gene data show CDR1 as SEHNR and CDR2 as FQNEAQ (reference sequence). The ends lost 7 bases at V and 0 bases at J; junction bases unmatched: 14. The CDR3 has 18 amino acids.

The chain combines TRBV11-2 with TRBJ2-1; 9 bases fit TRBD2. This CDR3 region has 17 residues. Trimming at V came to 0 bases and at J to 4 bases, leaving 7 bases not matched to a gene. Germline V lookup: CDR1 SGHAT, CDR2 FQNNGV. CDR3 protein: CASSLEPGTSRYNEQFF. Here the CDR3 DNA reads TGTGCCAGCAGCTTAGAACCCGGGACTAGCAGATACAATGAGCAGTTCTTC.

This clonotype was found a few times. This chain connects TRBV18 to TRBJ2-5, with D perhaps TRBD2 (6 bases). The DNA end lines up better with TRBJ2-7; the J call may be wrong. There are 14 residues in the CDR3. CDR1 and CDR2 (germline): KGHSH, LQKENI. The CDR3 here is CASSPGTEHYEQYF. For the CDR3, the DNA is TGTGCCAGCTCACCAGGGACTGAACACTACGAGCAGTACTTC.

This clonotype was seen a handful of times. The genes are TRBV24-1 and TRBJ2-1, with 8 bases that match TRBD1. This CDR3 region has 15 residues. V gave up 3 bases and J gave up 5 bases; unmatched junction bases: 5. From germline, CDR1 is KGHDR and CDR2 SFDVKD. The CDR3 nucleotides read TGTGCCACCAGTGATGCGGGACAGGCAAACAATGAGCAGTTCTTC. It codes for CATSDAGQANNEQFF.

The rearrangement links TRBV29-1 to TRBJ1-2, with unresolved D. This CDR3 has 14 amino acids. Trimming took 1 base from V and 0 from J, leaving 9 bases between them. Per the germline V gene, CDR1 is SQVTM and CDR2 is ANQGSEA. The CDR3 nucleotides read TGCAGCGTTGAAGGCCCGACATCTAACTATGGCTACACCTTC. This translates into CSVEGPTSNYGYTF.

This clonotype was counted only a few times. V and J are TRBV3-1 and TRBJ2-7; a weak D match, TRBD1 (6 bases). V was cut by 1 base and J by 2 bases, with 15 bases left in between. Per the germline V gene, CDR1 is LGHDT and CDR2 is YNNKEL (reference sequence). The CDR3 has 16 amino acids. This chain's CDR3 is CASSQGRTGTPYEQYF. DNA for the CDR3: TGTGCCAGCAGCCAAGGGAGAACAGGGACCCCCTACGAGCAGTACTTC.

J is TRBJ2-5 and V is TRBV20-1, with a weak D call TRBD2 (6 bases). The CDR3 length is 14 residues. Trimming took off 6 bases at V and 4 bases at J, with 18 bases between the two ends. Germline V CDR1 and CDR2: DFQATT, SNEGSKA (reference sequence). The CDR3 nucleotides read TGCAGTGCCCGGTCGGGAGCAGCGACAGAGACCCAGTACTTC. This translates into CSARSGAATETQYF.

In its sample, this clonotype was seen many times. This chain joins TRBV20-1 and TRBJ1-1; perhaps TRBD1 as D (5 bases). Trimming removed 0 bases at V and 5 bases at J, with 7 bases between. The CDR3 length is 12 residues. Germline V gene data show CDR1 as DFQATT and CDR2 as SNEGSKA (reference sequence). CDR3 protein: CSARDRGTEAFF. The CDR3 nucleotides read TGCAGTGCTAGAGATCGGGGGACTGAAGCTTTCTTT.

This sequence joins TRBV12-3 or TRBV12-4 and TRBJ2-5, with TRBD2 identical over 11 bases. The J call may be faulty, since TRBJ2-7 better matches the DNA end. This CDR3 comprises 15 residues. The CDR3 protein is CASSPALAGENEQYF. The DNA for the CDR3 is TGTGCCAGCAGTCCCGCACTAGCGGGAGAGAACGAGCAGTACTTC.

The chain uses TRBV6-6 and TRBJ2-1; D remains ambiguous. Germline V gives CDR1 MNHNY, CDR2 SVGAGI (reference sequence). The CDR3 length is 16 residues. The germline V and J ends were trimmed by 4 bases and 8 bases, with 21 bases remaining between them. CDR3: CASSFLKDPRGDEQFF. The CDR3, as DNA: TGTGCCAGCAGTTTCCTAAAGGACCCTCGTGGGGATGAGCAGTTCTTC.

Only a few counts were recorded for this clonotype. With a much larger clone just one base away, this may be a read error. The CDR3 bases are TGTGCCAGCAGCCAACAAGCCGGGACCCGGGGGTATGGCTACACCTTC. Its translation is CASSQQAGTRGYGYTF. The V and J genes are TRBV7-9 and TRBJ1-2; possible D gene TRBD1, 5 bases. CDR1 and CDR2 from the germline V gene are SEHNR and FQNEAQ (reference sequence). CDR3 size: 16 residues. With 5 bases removed from V and 5 bases from J, the gap between germline ends came to 21 bases.

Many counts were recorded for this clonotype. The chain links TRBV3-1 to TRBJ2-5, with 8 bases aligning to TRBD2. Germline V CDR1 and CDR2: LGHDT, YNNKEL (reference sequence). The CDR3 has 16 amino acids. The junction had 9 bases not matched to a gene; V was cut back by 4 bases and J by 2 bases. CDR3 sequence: CASSPAGGVKQETQYF. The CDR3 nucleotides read TGTGCCAGCAGCCCCGCCGGGGGGGTCAAACAAGAGACCCAGTACTTC.

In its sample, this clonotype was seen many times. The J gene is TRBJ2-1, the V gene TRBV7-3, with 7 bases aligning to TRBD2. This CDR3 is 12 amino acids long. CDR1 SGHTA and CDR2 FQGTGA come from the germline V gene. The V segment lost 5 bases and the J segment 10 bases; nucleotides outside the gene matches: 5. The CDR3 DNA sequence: TGTGCCAGCAGCGTTGATAGCGGGGAGCAGTTCTTC. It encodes CASSVDSGEQFF.

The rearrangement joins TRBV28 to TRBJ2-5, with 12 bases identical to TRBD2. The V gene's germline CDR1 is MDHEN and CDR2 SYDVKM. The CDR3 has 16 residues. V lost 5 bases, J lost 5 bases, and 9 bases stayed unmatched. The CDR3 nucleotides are TGTGCCAGCAGTGACAGACTAGCGGGAGCCGGGGAGACCCAGTACTTC. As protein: CASSDRLAGAGETQYF. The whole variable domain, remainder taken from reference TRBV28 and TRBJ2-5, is DVKVTQSSRYLVKRTGEKVFLECVQDMDHENMFWYRQDPGLGLRLIYFSYDVKMKEKGDIPEGYSVSREKKERFSLILESASTNQTSMYLCASSDRLAGAGETQYFGPGTRLLVL.

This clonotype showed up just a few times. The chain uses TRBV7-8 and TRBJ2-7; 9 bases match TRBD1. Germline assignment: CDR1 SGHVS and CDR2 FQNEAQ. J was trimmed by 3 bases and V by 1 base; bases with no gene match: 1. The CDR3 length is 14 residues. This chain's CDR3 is CASSLGDRVYEQYF. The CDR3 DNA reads TGTGCCAGCAGCTTAGGGGACAGGGTCTACGAGCAGTACTTC.

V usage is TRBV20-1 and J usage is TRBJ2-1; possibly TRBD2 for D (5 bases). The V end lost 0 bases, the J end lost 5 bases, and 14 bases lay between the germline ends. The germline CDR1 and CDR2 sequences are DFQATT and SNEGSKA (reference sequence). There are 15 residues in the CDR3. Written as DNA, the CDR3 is TGCAGTGCTAGAGATCCGGGAAGAGACAACAATGAGCAGTTCTTC. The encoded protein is CSARDPGRDNNEQFF.

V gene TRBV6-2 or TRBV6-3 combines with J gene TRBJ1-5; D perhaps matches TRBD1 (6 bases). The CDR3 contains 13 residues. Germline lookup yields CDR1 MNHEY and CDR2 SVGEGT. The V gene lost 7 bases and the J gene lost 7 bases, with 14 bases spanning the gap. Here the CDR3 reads CASNQQGTQPQHF. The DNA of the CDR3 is TGTGCCAGCAATCAACAGGGAACACAGCCCCAGCATTTT.

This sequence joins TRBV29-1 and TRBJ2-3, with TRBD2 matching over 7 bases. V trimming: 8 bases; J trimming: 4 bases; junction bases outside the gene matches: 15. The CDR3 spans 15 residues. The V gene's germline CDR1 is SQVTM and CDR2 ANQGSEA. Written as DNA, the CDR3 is TGCAGCCATAAAACCTCTAGCGGATACGCAGATACGCAGTATTTT. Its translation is CSHKTSSGYADTQYF.

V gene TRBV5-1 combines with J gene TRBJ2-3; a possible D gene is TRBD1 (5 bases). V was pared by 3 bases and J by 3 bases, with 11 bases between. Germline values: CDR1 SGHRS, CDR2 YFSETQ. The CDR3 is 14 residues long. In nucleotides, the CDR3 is TGCGCCAGCAGCTCCCAAGGGGCGACAGATACGCAGTATTTT. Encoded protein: CASSSQGATDTQYF.

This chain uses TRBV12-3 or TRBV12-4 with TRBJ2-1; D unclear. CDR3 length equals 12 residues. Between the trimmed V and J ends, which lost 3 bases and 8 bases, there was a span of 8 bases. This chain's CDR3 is CASSLSGYEQFF. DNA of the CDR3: TGTGCCAGCAGTTTGAGTGGATATGAGCAGTTCTTC.